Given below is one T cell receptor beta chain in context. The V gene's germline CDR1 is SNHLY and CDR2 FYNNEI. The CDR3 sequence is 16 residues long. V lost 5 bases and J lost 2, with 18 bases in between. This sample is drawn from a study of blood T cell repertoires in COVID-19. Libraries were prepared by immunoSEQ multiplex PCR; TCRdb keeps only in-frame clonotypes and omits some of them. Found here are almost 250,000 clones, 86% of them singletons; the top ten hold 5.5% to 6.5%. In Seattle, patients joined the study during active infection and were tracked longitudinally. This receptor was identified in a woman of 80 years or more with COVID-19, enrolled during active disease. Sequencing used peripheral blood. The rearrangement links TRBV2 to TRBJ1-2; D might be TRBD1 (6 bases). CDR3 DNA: TGTGCCAGCAGTCCCAACATGGGGACAAGGAACTATGGCTACACCTTC. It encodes CASSPNMGTRNYGYTF. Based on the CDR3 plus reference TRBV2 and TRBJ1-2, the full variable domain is EPEVTQTPSHQVTQMGQEVILRCVPISNHLYFYWYRQILGQKVEFLVSFYNNEISEKSEIFDDQFSVERPDGSNFTLKIRSTKLEDSAMYFCASSPNMGTRNYGYTFGSGTRLTVV.